This T cell receptor (beta chain) originates from a study of OX40 agonist ivuxolimab in advanced cancers. As for the study in general: An agonistic human IgG2 monoclonal antibody against OX40 (CD134) was given. Patients receiving dose escalation had hepatocellular carcinoma, melanoma, renal cell or head and neck cancer. Study-wide results and limits: Relative to CD4+, CD8+ T cells held more expanded clones on average.

This clone was seen just once. Its antigen is unknown. CDR3 length: 14 amino acids. V gave up 3 bases and J gave up 1 base, with 10 bases separating them. Germline values: CDR1 SGHRS, CDR2 YFSETQ. TCRdb keeps only in-frame clones here, not all; method: immunoSEQ multiplex PCR. The data contain some 81,000 clones, 83% of them singletons. Here the sequenced sample was CD4+ or CD8+ T cells sorted from blood, taken in a trial of the OX40 agonist ivuxolimab. The receptor was derived from an adult with an advanced solid tumor such as melanoma, head and neck, liver or kidney cancer. The J gene is TRBJ1-2, the V gene TRBV5-1; TRBD1 might be the D (6 bases). Here the CDR3 DNA reads TGCGCCAGCAGCTCCGGGACACTTAACTATGGCTACACCTTC. Translation gives CASSSGTLNYGYTF.